A selection of T cell receptor beta chains follows, all from one sample in a study of shared clonotypes between healthy human individuals. Sequencing was performed with immunoSEQ multiplex PCR; in TCRdb, only in-frame clones are kept and a portion is missing. The repertoire consists of about 480,000 clones, with about 80% occurring once and the leading ten covering approximately 12%. Sequencing was carried out using PBMCs. Receptor source: a woman aged 40 to 55 in good health. Some clones in this sample may be carry-over from other donors' samples. The CDR3 runs from the conserved cysteine through the conserved F or W. A D gene is named only where the DNA matches it firmly. Clone sizes are given selectively: once, few, many, or a class where the clone is expanded.

CDR3nt: TGTGCCAGCAGCGTAGGACTAGCGGGAGGGCCTGGGACCTACGAGCAGTACTTC
CDR3aa: CASSVGLAGGPGTYEQYF
abundance: .
d_gene: TRBD2
v_gene: TRBV9
j_gene: TRBJ2-7

CDR3nt: TGTGCCTGGAGTATAACCCACCGCTATGGCTACACCTTC
CDR3aa: CAWSITHRYGYTF
abundance: few
d_gene: .
v_gene: TRBV30
j_gene: TRBJ1-2

CDR3nt: TGTGCCAGCAGCCCCGTTGCCGGGGAGCAGTTCTTC
CDR3aa: CASSPVAGEQFF
abundance: .
d_gene: .
v_gene: TRBV7-2
j_gene: TRBJ2-1

CDR3nt: TGTGCCAGCAGCTTAAACCCTGAAGACGGGGAGCTGTTTTTT
CDR3aa: CASSLNPEDGELFF
abundance: .
d_gene: .
v_gene: TRBV7-3
j_gene: TRBJ2-2

CDR3nt: TGTGCCAGCAGCCAAGACAGGGGTGGCACAGATACGCAGTATTTT
CDR3aa: CASSQDRGGTDTQYF
abundance: few
d_gene: .
v_gene: TRBV4-2
j_gene: TRBJ2-3

CDR3nt: TGTGCCAGCAGCTTACAGGGAACGAACACCGGGGAGCTGTTTTTT
CDR3aa: CASSLQGTNTGELFF
abundance: .
d_gene: .
v_gene: TRBV7-6
j_gene: TRBJ2-2

CDR3nt: TGTGCCAGCAGGATCGGACAGGTCTCCTACGAGCAGTACTTC
CDR3aa: CASRIGQVSYEQYF
abundance: .
d_gene: TRBD1
v_gene: TRBV7-2
j_gene: TRBJ2-7

CDR3nt: TGTGCCAGCAGTGAACAACGGGGGACAGGGAAGGTAGGCTACTATGGCTACACCTTC
CDR3aa: CASSEQRGTGKVGYYGYTF
abundance: .
d_gene: TRBD1
v_gene: TRBV6-1
j_gene: TRBJ1-2

CDR3nt: TGCAGCGTTGAACCCGTGGTGGGAGGGGAACTAGGAGGGCAGTTCTTC
CDR3aa: CSVEPVVGGELGGQFF
abundance: .
d_gene: TRBD2
v_gene: TRBV29-1
j_gene: TRBJ2-1

CDR3nt: TGCGCCAGCAGCTTGGTTGTAGATACGCAGTATTTT
CDR3aa: CASSLVVDTQYF
abundance: .
d_gene: .
v_gene: TRBV5-1
j_gene: TRBJ2-3

CDR3nt: TGTGCCTGGAGTGTAACCGCAGATACGCAGTATTTT
CDR3aa: CAWSVTADTQYF
abundance: .
d_gene: .
v_gene: TRBV30
j_gene: TRBJ2-3

CDR3nt: TGTGCCAGCAGATTGACTAGCGGCCCCTACAATGAGCAGTTCTTC
CDR3aa: CASRLTSGPYNEQFF
abundance: .
d_gene: TRBD2
v_gene: TRBV5-4
j_gene: TRBJ2-1

CDR3nt: TGTGCCAGCAGCGTCCGACAGGGTCGCGATGGCTACACCTTC
CDR3aa: CASSVRQGRDGYTF
abundance: .
d_gene: TRBD1
v_gene: TRBV7-8
j_gene: TRBJ1-2

CDR3nt: TGTGCCAGCAGCTTATCGACAGGCACAGATACGCAGTATTTT
CDR3aa: CASSLSTGTDTQYF
abundance: .
d_gene: .
v_gene: TRBV5-4
j_gene: TRBJ2-3

CDR3nt: TGTGCCAGCAGCTTAATTGGAGCGGGAGGCAATGAGCAGTTCTTC
CDR3aa: CASSLIGAGGNEQFF
abundance: .
d_gene: TRBD2
v_gene: TRBV7-3
j_gene: TRBJ2-1

CDR3nt: TGTGCCAGCAGCATCACAGGATTCATGAACACTGAAGCTTTCTTT
CDR3aa: CASSITGFMNTEAFF
abundance: once
d_gene: .
v_gene: TRBV27
j_gene: TRBJ1-1

CDR3nt: TGCGCCAGCAGTGATGTGGGGATACGAGGCAATGAGCAGTTCTTC
CDR3aa: CASSDVGIRGNEQFF
abundance: .
d_gene: .
v_gene: TRBV10-1
j_gene: TRBJ2-1

CDR3nt: TGTGCCAGCAGCCAAACGGTGAGACTAGAGTACTCTGGGGCCAACGTCCTGACTTTC
CDR3aa: CASSQTVRLEYSGANVLTF
abundance: few
d_gene: .
v_gene: TRBV7-2
j_gene: TRBJ2-6

CDR3nt: TGTGCCAGCAGCCCCCGGGGCAGCGCGTCCTACGAGCAGTACTTC
CDR3aa: CASSPRGSASYEQYF
abundance: .
d_gene: .
v_gene: TRBV9
j_gene: TRBJ2-7

CDR3nt: TGTGCCAGCAGCATAAACCCTGATCCAGAAGCGGGGGAGCTGTTTTTT
CDR3aa: CASSINPDPEAGELFF
abundance: .
d_gene: .
v_gene: TRBV7-3
j_gene: TRBJ2-2

CDR3nt: TGTGCCAGCATCCGGACAGGGGGGAACACTGAAGCTTTCTTT
CDR3aa: CASIRTGGNTEAFF
abundance: .
d_gene: TRBD1
v_gene: TRBV7-9
j_gene: TRBJ1-1

CDR3nt: TGTGCTAGTGGTTTGGAAAGGAACACTGAAGCTTTCTTT
CDR3aa: CASGLERNTEAFF
abundance: few
d_gene: .
v_gene: TRBV12-5
j_gene: TRBJ1-1

CDR3nt: TGTGCTAGTGGTGCCCTCCTAGCGGGAGTTAATACCGGGGAGCTGTTTTTT
CDR3aa: CASGALLAGVNTGELFF
abundance: .
d_gene: TRBD2
v_gene: TRBV12-5
j_gene: TRBJ2-2

CDR3nt: TGTGCCAGCAGTTCCGGACAGTTAGATGGGGCCAACGTCCTGACTTTC
CDR3aa: CASSSGQLDGANVLTF
abundance: medium-sized
d_gene: .
v_gene: TRBV28
j_gene: TRBJ2-6

CDR3nt: TGTGCCAGCAGTTTGAGCCGGGCGGAAACGCAGTACTTC
CDR3aa: CASSLSRAETQYF
abundance: .
d_gene: .
v_gene: TRBV27
j_gene: TRBJ2-7

CDR3nt: TGTGCCAGCAGAACAGGGACAGGGAATGAAAAACTGTTTTTT
CDR3aa: CASRTGTGNEKLFF
abundance: .
d_gene: TRBD1
v_gene: TRBV7-9
j_gene: TRBJ1-4

CDR3nt: TGTGCCAGTAGTAGGGGACAGGGGAGTGAGACCCAGTACTTC
CDR3aa: CASSRGQGSETQYF
abundance: .
d_gene: TRBD1
v_gene: TRBV19
j_gene: TRBJ2-5

CDR3nt: TGCGCCAGCAGCTTCCTAGGGGATAACTATGGCTACACCTTC
CDR3aa: CASSFLGDNYGYTF
abundance: .
d_gene: .
v_gene: TRBV5-1
j_gene: TRBJ1-2

CDR3nt: TGTGCCAGCGGAACGGGGACTAGCGGGAGCTCCTACGAGCAGTACTTC
CDR3aa: CASGTGTSGSSYEQYF
abundance: .
d_gene: TRBD2
v_gene: TRBV2
j_gene: TRBJ2-7

CDR3nt: TGTGCCAGCAGCCCGGCTAGCGGGAGGGGGGAGACCCAGTACTTC
CDR3aa: CASSPASGRGETQYF
abundance: .
d_gene: TRBD2
v_gene: TRBV4-2
j_gene: TRBJ2-5

CDR3nt: TGTGCCAGCAGCCCGGTGACGGAGGGGGGCGAGCAGTACTTC
CDR3aa: CASSPVTEGGEQYF
abundance: once
d_gene: .
v_gene: TRBV5-5
j_gene: TRBJ2-7

CDR3nt: TGTGCCAGCAGTTTAAAGGGCCCAAGAGCGGGAGGGCCTGGGAAGCAGTTCTTC
CDR3aa: CASSLKGPRAGGPGKQFF
abundance: .
d_gene: TRBD2
v_gene: TRBV27
j_gene: TRBJ2-1

CDR3nt: TGTGCCAGCAGCCAAAATCTGGGTGTCCAGCCCCAGCATTTT
CDR3aa: CASSQNLGVQPQHF
abundance: many
d_gene: .
v_gene: TRBV4-2
j_gene: TRBJ1-5

CDR3nt: TGTGCCAGCAGTTTTCGAGACAGGGGATACGAGCAGTACTTC
CDR3aa: CASSFRDRGYEQYF
abundance: .
d_gene: TRBD1
v_gene: TRBV27
j_gene: TRBJ2-7

CDR3nt: TGTGCCAGCAGCCCTCGAGGGGCTTGGACTGAAGCTTTCTTT
CDR3aa: CASSPRGAWTEAFF
abundance: many
d_gene: .
v_gene: TRBV5-1
j_gene: TRBJ1-1

CDR3nt: TGTGCCAGCAGTGTTGGGCCAGCGAGGGACACTGAAGCTTTCTTT
CDR3aa: CASSVGPARDTEAFF
abundance: .
d_gene: .
v_gene: TRBV6-1
j_gene: TRBJ1-1

CDR3nt: TGTGCCAGCAGCGTAAGGGGACAAAGCACAGATACGCAGTATTTT
CDR3aa: CASSVRGQSTDTQYF
abundance: .
d_gene: .
v_gene: TRBV9
j_gene: TRBJ2-3

CDR3nt: TGCGCCAGCAGCCCAGGGGGCGCCGGGGAGCTGTTTTTT
CDR3aa: CASSPGGAGELFF
abundance: few
d_gene: TRBD1
v_gene: TRBV5-1
j_gene: TRBJ2-2

CDR3nt: TGTGCCAGTAGTCCCACTGGGCAGGGGGTCTACGAGCAGTACTTC
CDR3aa: CASSPTGQGVYEQYF
abundance: .
d_gene: TRBD1
v_gene: TRBV19
j_gene: TRBJ2-7

CDR3nt: TGTGCCAGTAGTCCGCCCATCGCAGGGGGCGTGCATGGCTACACCTTC
CDR3aa: CASSPPIAGGVHGYTF
abundance: .
d_gene: TRBD1
v_gene: TRBV19
j_gene: TRBJ1-2

CDR3nt: TGTGCCAGCAGCAAAGGGGAAGGGGGCCCTAACACCGGGGAGCTGTTTTTT
CDR3aa: CASSKGEGGPNTGELFF
abundance: .
d_gene: .
v_gene: TRBV21-1
j_gene: TRBJ2-2

CDR3nt: TGCACCAGCAGCCAAGAACGACTCGGCCCCGGGAGGGAGCAGTACTTC
CDR3aa: CTSSQERLGPGREQYF
abundance: .
d_gene: .
v_gene: TRBV1
j_gene: TRBJ2-7

CDR3nt: TGTGCCAGCAGCTTGGCAGCAAGCTCCTACAATGAGCAGTTCTTC
CDR3aa: CASSLAASSYNEQFF
abundance: .
d_gene: .
v_gene: TRBV5-5
j_gene: TRBJ2-1

CDR3nt: TGTGCCAGCAGCTTAGTGTTGGGGTCAGCATACACAAACTATGGCTACACCTTC
CDR3aa: CASSLVLGSAYTNYGYTF
abundance: .
d_gene: .
v_gene: TRBV7-9
j_gene: TRBJ1-2

CDR3nt: TGTGCCAGCAGCCATGGGGCCCTGGCGGCGACCTACAATGAGCAGTTCTTC
CDR3aa: CASSHGALAATYNEQFF
abundance: few
d_gene: .
v_gene: TRBV14
j_gene: TRBJ2-1

CDR3nt: TGTGCCAGCAGTCACCTACAGGGTTTGGGTGATACGCAGTATTTT
CDR3aa: CASSHLQGLGDTQYF
abundance: .
d_gene: .
v_gene: TRBV27
j_gene: TRBJ2-3